The 3 T cell receptor beta chains presented below share a single source sample, sequenced in a study of blood T cell repertoires in COVID-19. Profiled with immunoSEQ multiplex PCR; TCRdb holds only in-frame clones, not every one. The table includes just under 65,000 clones, more than 75% detected once. Material: peripheral blood. These receptors were collected from a man aged 55 to 69 with COVID-19, enrolled during active disease.

The chain uses TRBV5-4 and TRBJ1-6, with D uncertain. V lost 0 bases and J lost 10, with 11 bases in between. The germline V gene encodes CDR1 SGHNT and CDR2 YYREEE (reference sequence). There are 14 residues in the CDR3. In nucleotides, the CDR3 is TGTGCCAGCAGCTTGGCAGGCGGGAGCTCACCCCTCCACTTT. Residues: CASSLAGGSSPLHF.

The V call is TRBV7-9, the J call TRBJ2-5; 10 bases fit TRBD2. This CDR3 comprises 14 residues. With 6 bases clipped from V and 0 bases from J, the junction kept 1 base outside the gene matches. CDR1 and CDR2 (germline): SEHNR, FQNEAQ (reference sequence). The CDR3 DNA is TGTGCCAGCAGTCTAGCGGGGGACCAAGAGACCCAGTACTTC. This gives the protein CASSLAGDQETQYF. Looking up the rest from reference TRBV7-9 and TRBJ2-5 gives the full variable domain: DTGVSQNPRHKITKRGQNVTFRCDPISEHNRLYWYRQTLGQGPEFLTYFQNEAQLEKSRLLSDRFSAERPKGSFSTLEIQRTEQGDSAMYLCASSLAGDQETQYFGPGTRLLVL.

The chain joins TRBV27 to TRBJ2-7; D may be TRBD1 (5 bases). The germline V gene has CDR1 MNHEY and CDR2 SMNVEV (reference sequence). The CDR3 extends over 14 amino acids. Trimming removed 1 base at V and 9 bases at J, with 16 bases between. In DNA, the CDR3 is TGTGCCAGCAGTTTATGGGGCAGGACCGGCGGGCAGTACTTC. Its protein is CASSLWGRTGGQYF.